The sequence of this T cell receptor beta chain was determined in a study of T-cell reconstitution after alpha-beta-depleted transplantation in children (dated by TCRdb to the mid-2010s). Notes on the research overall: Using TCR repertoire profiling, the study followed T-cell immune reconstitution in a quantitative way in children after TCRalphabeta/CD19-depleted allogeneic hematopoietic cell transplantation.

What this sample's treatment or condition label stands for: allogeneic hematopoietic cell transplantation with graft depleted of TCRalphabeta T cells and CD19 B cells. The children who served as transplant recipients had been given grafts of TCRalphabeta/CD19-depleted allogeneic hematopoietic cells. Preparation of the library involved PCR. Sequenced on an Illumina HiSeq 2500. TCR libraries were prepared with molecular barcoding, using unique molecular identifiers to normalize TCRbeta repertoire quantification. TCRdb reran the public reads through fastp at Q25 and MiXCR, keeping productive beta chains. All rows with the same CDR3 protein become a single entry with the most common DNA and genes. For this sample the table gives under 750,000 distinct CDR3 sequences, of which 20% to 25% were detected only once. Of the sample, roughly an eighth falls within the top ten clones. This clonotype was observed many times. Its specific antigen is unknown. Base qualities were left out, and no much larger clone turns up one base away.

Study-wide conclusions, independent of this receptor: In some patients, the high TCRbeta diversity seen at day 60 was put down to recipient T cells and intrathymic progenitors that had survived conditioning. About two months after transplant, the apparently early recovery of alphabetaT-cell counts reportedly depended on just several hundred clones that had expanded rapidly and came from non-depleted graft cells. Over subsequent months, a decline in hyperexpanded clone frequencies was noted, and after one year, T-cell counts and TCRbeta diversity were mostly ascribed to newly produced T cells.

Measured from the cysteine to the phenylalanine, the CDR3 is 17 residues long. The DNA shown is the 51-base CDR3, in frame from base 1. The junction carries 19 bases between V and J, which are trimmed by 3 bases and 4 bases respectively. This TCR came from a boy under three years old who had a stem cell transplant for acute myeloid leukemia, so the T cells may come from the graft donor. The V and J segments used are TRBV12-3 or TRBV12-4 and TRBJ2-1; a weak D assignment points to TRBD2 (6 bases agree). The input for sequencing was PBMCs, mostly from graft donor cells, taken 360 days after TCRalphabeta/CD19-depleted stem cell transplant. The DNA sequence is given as TGTGCCAGCAGTTTTGGTTATTCGCGGGGCCCGTACAATGAGCAGTTCTTC. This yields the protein CASSFGYSRGPYNEQFF.